The sequence of this TCR beta chain was determined in a study of patients and donors after allogeneic stem cell transplantation (dated by TCRdb to about 2020). For this clonotype: No cognate antigen has been identified for it. Base qualities are missing; no much larger clone stands one base away.

To prepare the library, RT-PCR was applied. TCRdb lists the instrument as NextSeq 550. The public reads were reanalyzed by TCRdb: fastp trimming at Q25, MiXCR alignment, in-frame beta chains only. Each CDR3 protein gets just one entry, which takes the most common genes and DNA from the rows behind it. Across this sample there are about 960,000 distinct CDR3 sequences, with over 15% seen only once. The ten largest clones represent roughly 6% of the sample. The sequence came from a human donor who was either an allogeneic HSCT recipient or a stem cell or donor lymphocyte infusion donor (not recorded which). It is not recorded whose cells these are; they may come from a transplant donor. The sample taken for sequencing was blood, either unsorted or a sorted T cell fraction (not recorded which).

Here is the DNA: TGCGCCAGCGGACAGGGCCTGAACACTGAAGCTTTCTTT. This translates into CASGQGLNTEAFF. The rearranged chain carries TRBV5-1 and TRBJ1-1; 8 nucleotides in the junction match TRBD1. The V end gives up 7 bases and the J end 0 bases, leaving 2 bases in the junction not matched to a gene. CDR1 and CDR2 are drawn from the germline V gene: SGHRS, YFSETQ. The CDR3 holds 13 amino acids from the cysteine to the phenylalanine. Only the CDR3 DNA is retained, 39 bases long and in frame from the first base.